Described below is a single TCR beta chain sequence and its context. Its antigen target is currently unknown. No qualities accompany the bases; no much larger clone lies one base away. Receptor amplification or capture employed PCR. DNA from cultured CD4+ T cells was subjected to TCR sequencing with the Oncomine TCR Beta short-read assay at the Johns Hopkins FTIC core. The QIAamp micro DNA kit was used to extract genomic DNA from the cultured CD4+ T cells. Oncomine TCR Beta libraries from cultured CD4+ T cells were pooled with unique dual indexes and sequenced on an Illumina iSeq 100. The authors processed their data as follows. Non-productive sequences were removed, and CDR3s that did not start with C, did not end with F or W, or were shorter than 7 amino acids were discarded. The MANAFEST web application was used to identify antigen-specific clonotypes by comparing peptide-stimulated wells against reference wells and other culture wells. Positive clones required FDR below 0.05, an odds ratio above 5, and productive frequency above 0.1% in at least two of three replicate wells. A clonotype was classed as cross-reactive if the clonotype showed significant expansion both in SARS-CoV-2 spike wells and in at least one common cold coronavirus spike condition. Using R version 3.6.1, CDR3 homology was evaluated through Levenshtein distances (stringdist) along with unrooted phylogenetic trees (ape). TCRdb reran the public reads through fastp at Q25 and MiXCR, keeping productive beta chains. A single entry per CDR3 protein holds the most common genes and DNA from its merged rows. TCRdb, not the original authors, processed these V and J calls. Within this sample are some 15,000 distinct CDR3 sequences, with approximately 73% of them counted one time only. About 5% of the sample belongs to the ten largest clones.

Sample treatment or condition, as interpreted from the label and publication: approximately nine-day PBMC culture with coronavirus spike peptide pools or control peptides (ViraFEST assay). The ViraFEST assay, used in the study, expanded antigen-specific T cells with peptide pools and then identified the expanded clonotypes through TCR sequencing. The convalescent patients' positive SARS-CoV-2 PCR tests fell between March and December 2020, which was before the Alpha, Beta and Delta variants emerged in the United States. Over 1.5 million PBMCs per well were cultured in IMDM with 5% human AB serum and around 10 IU/ml IL-2, plus 10 ug/ml peptide pools. On days 3 and 7, half of the culture medium was replaced with fresh IL-2-containing medium. Once the cells had been in culture for over nine days, the EasySep CD4+ T cell isolation kit was used to isolate CD4+ T cells by negative selection. PBMCs were separated from whole blood using Ficoll-Paque Plus gradient centrifugation and then either used fresh or cryopreserved at -140C. In general, triplicate wells were set up for every culture condition.

The CDR3 starts with the cysteine, ends with the phenylalanine, and has 15 residues. Left in the record is the CDR3 DNA by itself, 45 bases read in frame from the first base. Reading the germline V gene gives CDR1 SGHRS and CDR2 YFSETQ. Trimming at the junction amounts to 0 bases on V and 6 bases on J, and the germline ends lie 13 bases apart. The data were obtained in a study of vaccination and CD4 T cells after COVID-19 (dated by TCRdb to between 2021 and 2022). Turning to the overall study: Convalescent patients had a positive SARS-CoV-2 result on nasal swab PCR, and of these patients, nine had mild disease and one had severe disease. The cultures were stimulated with overlapping spike peptide pools from SARS-CoV-2 and from the common cold coronaviruses HCoV-NL63, HCoV-OC43 and HCoV-229E. Control cultures used a CEFX viral epitope pool as positive control, an HIV-1 Nef peptide pool as negative control, or no peptide. Two doses of either the Pfizer-BioNTech BNT162b2 vaccine (n=8) or the Moderna mRNA-1273 vaccine (n=2) were administered to participants. The spike-specific CD4+ TCR repertoire was compared before and after mRNA vaccination in 10 to 11 COVID-19 convalescent patients and a handful of infection-naive healthy vaccine recipients. Post-vaccine blood samples were collected a median of about 72 days after the second vaccine dose, ranging from about 13 to 241 days. The convalescent cohort included six males and four females, with two Hispanic individuals, seven Caucasians, two Asians and one multiracial person. Post-COVID blood samples were collected from convalescent patients a median of approximately 100 days after diagnosis, with a range of roughly 30 to 170 days. Study-wide findings and limitations: Nearly all vaccine-specific clones in convalescent patients (304 of 307) were mono-reactive for SARS-CoV-2 spike rather than cross-reactive with common cold coronaviruses. Relatively few convalescent patients were included in the study, and early timepoints after natural infection were not analyzed. Among convalescent patients, a median roughly 90% of the SARS-CoV-2-reactive clones seen after vaccination appeared only after vaccination, which suggests priming specific to the vaccine. The median number of SARS-CoV-2-reactive clonotypes rose from around 20 after infection to some 37 after vaccination, but the change was not significant.

Material for sequencing was CD4+ T cells from blood, cultured in vitro. The chain employs TRBV5-1 and TRBJ2-1; the D gene is possibly TRBD2, with 5 bases matching. The TCR originated in a human donor who had recovered from COVID-19. The CDR3 region reads CASSLVVASPNEQFF. The DNA sequence is TGCGCCAGCAGCTTGGTGGTGGCTAGCCCCAATGAGCAGTTCTTC.